The 18 T cell receptor beta chains in this list originate from one sample, sequenced in a study of technical replicates of blood from a few donors. Only in-frame clones appear in the TCRdb table, and some are missing; sequencing was by immunoSEQ multiplex PCR. The repertoire holds tens of thousands of clones, with 90% to 95% as singletons. The sequenced sample was PBMCs. Source of these receptors: a human donor in good health. Some clones in this sample may be carry-over from other donors' samples.

This chain joins TRBV5-1 and TRBJ2-1; TRBD2 agrees at 13 bases. Germline assignment: CDR1 SGHRS and CDR2 YFSETQ. Trimming removed 2 bases from V and 3 bases from J; junction bases left unmatched: 5. The CDR3 has 17 amino acids. The CDR3 loop is CASSFHGTSGVYNEQFF. The CDR3 DNA reads as TGCGCCAGCAGCTTTCACGGGACTAGCGGGGTCTACAATGAGCAGTTCTTC.

The chain joins TRBV27 to TRBJ2-7; D might be TRBD1 (7 bases). Trimming cost V 6 bases and J 7 bases, with 16 bases left between them. The germline V gene has CDR1 MNHEY and CDR2 SMNVEV (reference sequence). This CDR3 spans 13 amino acids. Written as DNA, the CDR3 is TGTGCCAGCAGGGGGCAGGGGGGTAGAGAGCAGTACTTC. Translation gives CASRGQGGREQYF.

The chain has TRBV4-3 and TRBJ2-1, with 13 bases lining up with TRBD2. The V and J ends lost 4 bases and 8 bases, in that order; junction bases with no gene match: 5. The CDR3 loop spans 15 amino acids. The germline gives CDR1 LGHNA, CDR2 YSLEER. In nucleotides, the CDR3 is TGCGCCAGCAGCCCCGGGACTAGCGGGACATATGAGCAGTTCTTC. This sequence encodes CASSPGTSGTYEQFF.

The chain carries TRBV2 and TRBJ2-1; 8 bases map to TRBD1. The CDR3 sequence is 16 residues long. V was pared by 2 bases and J by 7 bases, with 10 bases of the junction left unmatched. Germline V gene sequence: CDR1 SNHLY, CDR2 FYNNEI. The CDR3 DNA reads as TGTGCCAGCAGTGAACGTCTGGGGACAGGCGCAAATGAGCAGTTCTTC. It is translated as CASSERLGTGANEQFF.

This chain links TRBV7-9 with TRBJ2-3; the D gene is possibly TRBD1 (5 bases). Germline V gene data show CDR1 as SEHNR and CDR2 as FQNEAQ (reference sequence). V was trimmed by 4 bases and J by 0 bases, leaving 14 bases between them. The CDR3 sequence is 16 residues long. The CDR3 here is CASSSPQGHSTDTQYF. CDR3 sequence (DNA): TGTGCCAGCAGCTCCCCCCAGGGTCATAGCACAGATACGCAGTATTTT.

The chain links TRBV12-5 to TRBJ2-3; 14 nucleotides align to TRBD2. With V trimmed by 2 bases and J by 7 bases, 8 bases remained unmatched. Germline CDR1 is LGHNT and CDR2 is FRNRAP. CDR3 length: 17 residues. Here the CDR3 DNA reads TGTGCTAGTGGTTTGCCCGAGACTAGCGGGAGGGCAAATACGCAGTATTTT. Its translation is CASGLPETSGRANTQYF.

The rearrangement joins TRBV4-1 to TRBJ1-6; 8 bases fit TRBD1. With 3 bases clipped from V and 9 bases from J, the junction kept 1 base outside the gene matches. The CDR3 has 13 residues. CDR1 and CDR2 (germline): MGHRA, YSYEKL. As DNA, the CDR3 is TGCGCCAGCAGCCAGGACAGGGCTTCACCCCTCCACTTT. Protein: CASSQDRASPLHF.

CDR3 DNA: TGTGCCAGCAGCCAAGAAACACCTAATGAAAAACTGTTTTTT. Its translation: CASSQETPNEKLFF. This chain joins TRBV14 and TRBJ1-4; D unclear. Per the germline V gene, CDR1 is SGHDN and CDR2 is FVKESK. The CDR3 consists of 14 residues. Deletions cut 0 bases from V and 3 bases from J, with 5 bases between.

The V call is TRBV25-1, the J call TRBJ2-3, with 9 bases matching TRBD1. V shed 4 bases, J shed 3 bases, and the junction held 14 bases outside the gene matches. The CDR3 runs to 18 residues. Looked up from germline, CDR1 is MGHDK and CDR2 is SYGVNS. CDR3 DNA sequence: TGTGCCAGCAGTGCCACCTCCGGGACAGGGTATCGGACAGATACGCAGTATTTT. Encoded protein: CASSATSGTGYRTDTQYF.

The chain links TRBV5-1 to TRBJ1-1; D uncertain. Deletions cut 3 bases from V and 1 base from J, with 4 bases between. The germline gives CDR1 SGHRS, CDR2 YFSETQ. This CDR3 contains 12 residues. This chain's CDR3 is CASSSQNTEAFF. CDR3 nucleotide sequence: TGCGCCAGCAGCTCACAGAACACTGAAGCTTTCTTT. Supplemented by reference TRBV5-1 and TRBJ1-1, the full variable domain reads KAGVTQTPRYLIKTRGQQVTLSCSPISGHRSVSWYQQTPGQGLQFLFEYFSETQRNKGNFPGRFSGRQFSNSRSEMNVSTLELGDSALYLCASSSQNTEAFFGQGTRLTVV.

Notes on this clone: The sample contains more than one DNA sequence encoding this CDR3. The chain combines TRBV4-2 with TRBJ2-3; 8 bases map to TRBD2. There are 15 residues in the CDR3. The germline V gene has CDR1 LGHNA and CDR2 YNFKEQ. The J segment lost 2 bases and the V segment lost 3 bases, leaving 4 bases of the junction unmatched. The CDR3 loop reads CASSQDGGDTDTQYF. The CDR3 DNA reads as TGTGCCAGCAGCCAGGACGGGGGGGACACAGATACGCAGTATTTT.

The sample holds one count of this clone. The rearrangement uses TRBV5-8 and TRBJ1-5; the D gene is possibly TRBD1 (5 bases). The CDR3 length is 15 residues. Germline V gene lookup returns CDR1 SGHTS and CDR2 YDEGEE. Trimming took 2 bases from V and 6 from J, leaving 15 bases between them. The CDR3 reads CASSFRGAGVQPQHF. The CDR3 nucleotides read TGTGCCAGCAGCTTTCGCGGGGCAGGTGTTCAGCCCCAGCATTTT.

This clone has only one observation. The chain couples TRBV7-2 to TRBJ2-5; 8 bases agree with TRBD2. CDR3 length: 22 amino acids. Trimming at V came to 0 bases and at J to 4 bases, leaving 25 bases not matched to a gene. From germline, CDR1 is SGHTA and CDR2 FQGNSA. As DNA, the CDR3 is TGTGCCAGCAGCTTAGCACGGGCCCTCGAACTAGCGGTTGGGGGGAGGCGAGAGACCCAGTACTTC. Encoded protein: CASSLARALELAVGGRRETQYF.

The chain uses TRBV7-9 and TRBJ2-5; 10 nucleotides match TRBD2. This CDR3 is built from 16 residues. With V trimmed by 4 bases and J by 5 bases, 10 bases remained unmatched. Germline-derived CDR1 and CDR2 are SEHNR and FQNEAQ (reference sequence). The CDR3 nucleotides read TGTGCCAGCAGCTACTACCTCCTAGCGGGAGTGGAGACCCAGTACTTC. Its translation: CASSYYLLAGVETQYF.

This clone was seen just once. J is TRBJ2-6 and V is TRBV5-1; 8 bases map to TRBD2. Germline CDR1 is SGHRS and CDR2 is YFSETQ. The CDR3 is 17 residues long. V dropped 6 bases and J dropped 4; count of bases not matched to a gene: 12. The CDR3 coding sequence is TGCGCCAGCACCCACCCCGGGAGGGGTATAGGGGCCAACGTCCTGACTTTC. This codes for CASTHPGRGIGANVLTF.

The J gene is TRBJ2-1, the V gene TRBV6-5; D is perhaps TRBD2 (6 bases). CDR3 length: 14 amino acids. Per the germline V gene, CDR1 is MNHEY and CDR2 is SVGAGI. V lost 5 bases to trimming and J lost 6 bases, with 14 bases between them. Written as DNA, the CDR3 is TGTGCCAGCAGTCCCGCCCGACTAGGCAATGAGCAGTTCTTC. Encoded protein: CASSPARLGNEQFF.

The chain couples TRBV25-1 to TRBJ2-5; 10 nucleotides agree with TRBD2. The CDR3 has 14 residues. Unmatched junction bases numbered 1, after V lost 4 bases and J lost 2 bases. Germline CDR1 reads MGHDK; CDR2 reads SYGVNS. The CDR3 DNA reads TGTGCCAGCAGTGCAGCGGGGGGGCAAGAGACCCAGTACTTC. Amino acids: CASSAAGGQETQYF.

The chain is built from TRBV30 and TRBJ1-2; the match to TRBD1 covers 9 bases. CDR1 is GTSNPN, CDR2 SVGIG, per germline (reference sequence). V trimming: 5 bases; J trimming: 3 bases; junction bases outside the gene matches: 7. There are 14 residues in the CDR3. CDR3 amino acids: CAWLSGTGHYGYTF. The CDR3 DNA reads TGTGCCTGGTTGTCCGGGACAGGGCACTATGGCTACACCTTC.